The 9 T cell receptor beta chains below were found in one sample sequenced in a study of T cells after yellow fever vaccination. TCRdb reprocessed the 5' RACE reads with MiXCR, giving one entry per CDR3 protein. Of 250,000 or so distinct CDR3 sequences listed, 3.6% are singletons. The input for sequencing was PBMCs, taken 15 days after the yellow fever booster vaccination. The receptors originated from a man aged 18 to 30 who received the YFV17D yellow fever vaccine.

This clonotype was counted at least ten times. The chain carries TRBV20-1 and TRBJ1-5, with D possibly being TRBD1 (6 bases). In germline, CDR1 is DFQATT, CDR2 SNEGSKA (reference sequence). V lost 2 bases, J lost 6 bases, and 14 bases lay in between. This CDR3 spans 14 amino acids. The CDR3 nucleotides are TGCAGTGCTAGACCGACAGGTTGGGGTCAGCCCCAGCATTTT. Translated, it gives CSARPTGWGQPQHF.

This clonotype was seen repeatedly, ten times or more. V usage is TRBV9 and J usage is TRBJ2-5; D may be TRBD1 or TRBD2 (5 bases each). V lost 4 bases and J 3 bases, leaving 10 bases between the germline ends. The CDR3 sequence is 13 residues long. Germline V CDR1 and CDR2: SGDLS, YYNGEE. The CDR3 protein is CASSRGAEETQYF. The CDR3, as DNA: TGTGCCAGCAGCCGGGGCGCCGAAGAGACCCAGTACTTC.

This clonotype was counted ten times or more. The gene calls are TRBV29-1 and TRBJ1-1; tentatively, D is TRBD1 (5 bases). The ends were cut back, 7 bases at V and 5 bases at J, with 8 bases in the middle. This CDR3 has 10 amino acids. The germline gives CDR1 SQVTM, CDR2 ANQGSEA. CDR3 amino acids: CSDGGTEAFF. The CDR3 bases are TGCAGCGACGGGGGTACTGAAGCTTTCTTT.

This clonotype came up many times. This chain links TRBV15 with TRBJ1-1, with a weak D call TRBD1 (5 bases). This CDR3 is 16 amino acids long. Trimming took 0 bases from V and 0 from J, leaving 11 bases between them. The germline V gene encodes CDR1 LNHNV and CDR2 YYDKDF (reference sequence). The CDR3: CATSREFGGVNTEAFF. In DNA form, the CDR3 reads TGTGCCACCAGCAGAGAATTCGGAGGGGTGAACACTGAAGCTTTCTTT.

Many counts were recorded for this clonotype. This chain joins TRBV11-2 and TRBJ1-1; D is uncertain. Germline loops: CDR1 SGHAT, CDR2 FQNNGV. The CDR3 covers 17 residues. V was pared by 6 bases and J by 0 bases, with 20 bases between. The CDR3 nucleotides read TGTGCCAGCAGACCCCTTCGAACAGCAGACATGAACACTGAAGCTTTCTTT. The encoded protein is CASRPLRTADMNTEAFF.

This clonotype was counted a few times. V gene TRBV5-1 combines with J gene TRBJ1-1, with D perhaps TRBD1 (6 bases). V dropped 2 bases and J dropped 4 bases, with 12 bases sitting between them. CDR3 size: 14 residues. Germline CDR1 is SGHRS and CDR2 is YFSETQ. CDR3 amino acids: CASSFPGGRTEAFF. The DNA of the CDR3 is TGCGCCAGCAGCTTCCCCGGGGGGCGCACTGAAGCTTTCTTT.

The rearrangement uses TRBV3-1 and TRBJ1-1, with unresolved D. CDR3 length: 11 residues. Trimming shortened V by 2 bases and J by 5 bases, and 3 bases separated the two germline ends. Germline lookup yields CDR1 LGHDT and CDR2 YNNKEL (reference sequence). The CDR3 loop is CASSQRTEAFF. The CDR3 DNA is TGTGCCAGCAGCCAAAGAACTGAAGCTTTCTTT.

In its sample, this clonotype was seen many times. The chain is built from TRBV5-1 and TRBJ2-2, with 11 positions matching TRBD1. V shed 4 bases, J shed 6 bases, and the junction held 5 bases outside the gene matches. CDR1 SGHRS and CDR2 YFSETQ come from the germline V gene. The CDR3 runs to 15 residues. This chain's CDR3 is CASSEGQGVAGELFF. The DNA for the CDR3 is TGCGCCAGCAGCGAGGGACAGGGGGTTGCCGGGGAGCTGTTTTTT. Filled out from reference TRBV5-1 and TRBJ2-2, the complete variable domain reads KAGVTQTPRYLIKTRGQQVTLSCSPISGHRSVSWYQQTPGQGLQFLFEYFSETQRNKGNFPGRFSGRQFSNSRSEMNVSTLELGDSALYLCASSEGQGVAGELFFGEGSRLTVL.

This clonotype was observed many times. The rearrangement joins TRBV7-9 to TRBJ1-1; the D gene is possibly TRBD1 (6 bases). Per the germline V gene, CDR1 is SEHNR and CDR2 is FQNEAQ (reference sequence). The V end lost 4 bases, the J end lost 5 bases, and 11 bases lay between the germline ends. This CDR3 spans 13 amino acids. The CDR3 sequence: CASSWLGGTEAFF. CDR3 DNA: TGTGCCAGCAGCTGGTTAGGGGGGACTGAAGCTTTCTTT.